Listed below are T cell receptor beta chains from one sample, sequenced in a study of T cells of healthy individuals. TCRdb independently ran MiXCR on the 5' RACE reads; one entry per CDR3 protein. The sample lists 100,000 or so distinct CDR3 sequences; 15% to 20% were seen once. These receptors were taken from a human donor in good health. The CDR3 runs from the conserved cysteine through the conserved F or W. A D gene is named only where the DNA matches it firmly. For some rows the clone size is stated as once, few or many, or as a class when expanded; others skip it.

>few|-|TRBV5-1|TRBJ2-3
CASSLTRATDTQYF
TGCGCCAGCAGCCTAACTAGGGCCACAGATACGCAGTATTTT
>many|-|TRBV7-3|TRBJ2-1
CASGSTGGSYNEQFF
TGTGCCAGCGGATCGACAGGAGGGTCCTACAATGAGCAGTTCTTC
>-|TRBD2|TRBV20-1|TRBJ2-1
CSAPGLGSNEQFF
TGCAGTGCCCCGGGACTAGGGAGCAATGAGCAGTTCTTC
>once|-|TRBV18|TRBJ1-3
CASSPLAGNSGNTIYF
TGTGCCAGCTCACCACTAGCAGGCAACTCTGGAAACACCATATATTTT
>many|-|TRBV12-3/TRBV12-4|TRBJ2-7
CASSLEAYEQYF
TGTGCCAGCAGTTTGGAGGCTTACGAGCAGTACTTC
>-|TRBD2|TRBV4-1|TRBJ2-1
CASSLLAGPYNEQFF
TGCGCCAGCAGCCTGTTAGCGGGCCCCTACAATGAGCAGTTCTTC
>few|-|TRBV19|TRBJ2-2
CASKGFTGELFF
TGTGCCAGTAAAGGGTTCACCGGGGAGCTGTTTTTT
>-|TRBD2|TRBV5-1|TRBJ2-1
CASSSIGRGGNEQFF
TGCGCCAGCAGCTCGATAGGGCGGGGGGGCAATGAGCAGTTCTTC
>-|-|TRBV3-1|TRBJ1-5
CASSQDQGQPQHF
TGTGCCAGCAGCCAAGACCAGGGTCAGCCCCAGCATTTT
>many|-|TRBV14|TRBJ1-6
CASSQGDSNSPLHF
TGTGCCAGCAGCCAAGGTGACAGCAATTCACCCCTCCACTTT
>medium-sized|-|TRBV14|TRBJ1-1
CASSQRRPRDTEAFF
TGTGCCAGCAGCCAACGGAGGCCAAGGGACACTGAAGCTTTCTTT
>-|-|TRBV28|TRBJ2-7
CATFPRGPYEQYF
TGTGCCACCTTCCCACGGGGCCCCTACGAGCAGTACTTC
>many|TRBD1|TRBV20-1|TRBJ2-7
CSVRDRASYEQYF
TGCAGTGTCAGAGACAGGGCGTCCTACGAGCAGTACTTC